This note documents a single T cell receptor beta chain sequence. Sequencing was performed with immunoSEQ multiplex PCR; in TCRdb, only in-frame clones are kept and a portion is missing. The sample carries about 470,000 clones, 70% to 80% recorded once. There were only Caucasian adults among the donors, and all lived in Nashville, Tennessee. The data stem from a study of shared clonotypes between healthy human individuals. V gave up 4 bases and J gave up 8 bases, with 11 bases separating them. This CDR3 is 12 amino acids long. CDR1 is SGHDN and CDR2 is FVKESK in the germline V gene. Sequences were obtained from PBMCs. The TCR sequence derives from a middle-aged woman in good health. Some clones in this sample may be carry-over from other donors' samples. The rearrangement joins TRBV14 to TRBJ1-2; D is possibly TRBD1 (5 bases). CDR3 DNA sequence: TGTGCCAGCAGCCCGGGACTGTTGGGCTACACCTTC. Translated, it gives CASSPGLLGYTF.